A selection of T cell receptor beta chains follows, all from one sample in a study of cytotoxic CD8 clonotypes in ibrutinib-treated CLL. Measured with immunoSEQ multiplex PCR; TCRdb has only the in-frame clones, and not every one. Of about 89,000 clones in the sample, around four fifths were seen once. The sequenced sample was PBMCs, obtained after 12 months of ibrutinib treatment. Receptor source: a human donor with chronic lymphocytic leukemia. Both conserved end residues are part of each CDR3.

>TRBV19
CASSILLMSRTTEAFF
>TRBV6-1
CASSREQEQSQHF
>TRBV5-1
CASSSRTSGADTIAKNIQYF
>TRBV4-1
CASSHGPDEQYF
>TRBV7-9
CASSLATTAINYGYTF
>TRBV7-3
CASSLGPAGNEQFF
>TRBV7-9
CASSWGKGDEQFF
>TRBV18
CASSPSGDQPQHF
>TRBV2
CASSVVIAKTTDTQYF
>TRBV25-1
CASSLTTGSTGELFF
>TRBV7-3
CASSPDRGQGYTF
>TRBV14
CASSQGNSPLHF
>TRBV6-6
CASSYSAGTNEKLFF
>TRBV5-1
CASSSGQGIYEQYF
>TRBV7-9
CASSLEQGYGYTF
>TRBV7-6
CASSSGRSPDTQYF
>TRBV5-1
CASSLEGIAYGYTF
>TRBV29-1
CSVKGGGLTETSTDTQYF
>TRBV5-1
CASSSAPRVDTEAFF
>TRBV30
CAWSVGLGKPEAFF
>TRBV7-9
CASSLKQGHGYTF
>TRBV10-3
CAISEYTTPLHF
>TRBV30
CAWSVSKNTEAFF
>TRBV7-2
CASSFVTSTEAFF
>TRBV5-1
CASSLGGGSYNEQFF
>TRBV29-1
CSVEESVAGNEQFF
>TRBV7-3
CASSLGDGRVQPQHF
>TRBV6-6
CASISGLNSPLHF